This T cell receptor beta chain was recorded in a study of shared clonotypes between healthy human individuals. The study's findings and limits: Naive CD4 clonotypes overlapped across a handful of donors at about 5.2%.

CD45RO-negative, CCR7-positively selected cells formed the naive CD8 fraction, excluding terminally differentiated effector memory CD45RA+ cells. Here immunoSEQ multiplex PCR was the method, and the copy in TCRdb shows in-frame clones only, minus some. The sample holds some 2 million clones, approximately 94% seen once. Comment on this clone: Its antigen is as yet unknown. Being one base from a much bigger clone, this may be a read error. Other DNA sequences in the same sample also yield this CDR3.

This receptor was identified in a man aged 18 to 29 in good health. The sample was naive CD8+ T cells sorted from blood.

DNA of the CDR3: TGTGCCAGCAGCTGGGGACAGAACGAGCAGTACTTC. Its translation is CASSWGQNEQYF. The V call is TRBV7-9, the J call TRBJ2-7; TRBD1 agrees at 7 bases. This CDR3 is 12 amino acids long. Trimming removed 4 bases from V and 5 bases from J; junction bases left unmatched: 2. Germline lookup yields CDR1 SEHNR and CDR2 FQNEAQ (reference sequence). The entire variable domain, with the rest obtained from reference TRBV7-9 and TRBJ2-7, is as follows: DTGVSQNPRHKITKRGQNVTFRCDPISEHNRLYWYRQTLGQGPEFLTYFQNEAQLEKSRLLSDRFSAERPKGSFSTLEIQRTEQGDSAMYLCASSWGQNEQYFGPGTRLTVT.